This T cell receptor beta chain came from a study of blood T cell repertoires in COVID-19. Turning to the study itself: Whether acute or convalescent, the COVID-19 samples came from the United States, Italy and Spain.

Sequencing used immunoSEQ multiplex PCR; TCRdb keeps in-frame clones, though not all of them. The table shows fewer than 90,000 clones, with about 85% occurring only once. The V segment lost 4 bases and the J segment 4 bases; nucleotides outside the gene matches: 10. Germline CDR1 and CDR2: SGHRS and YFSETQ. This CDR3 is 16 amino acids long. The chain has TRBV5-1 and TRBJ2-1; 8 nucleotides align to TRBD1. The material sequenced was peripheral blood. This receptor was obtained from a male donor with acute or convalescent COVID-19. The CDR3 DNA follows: TGCGCCAGCAGCCCAACTACAGGGGGGCGATACAATGAGCAGTTCTTC. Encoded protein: CASSPTTGGRYNEQFF.